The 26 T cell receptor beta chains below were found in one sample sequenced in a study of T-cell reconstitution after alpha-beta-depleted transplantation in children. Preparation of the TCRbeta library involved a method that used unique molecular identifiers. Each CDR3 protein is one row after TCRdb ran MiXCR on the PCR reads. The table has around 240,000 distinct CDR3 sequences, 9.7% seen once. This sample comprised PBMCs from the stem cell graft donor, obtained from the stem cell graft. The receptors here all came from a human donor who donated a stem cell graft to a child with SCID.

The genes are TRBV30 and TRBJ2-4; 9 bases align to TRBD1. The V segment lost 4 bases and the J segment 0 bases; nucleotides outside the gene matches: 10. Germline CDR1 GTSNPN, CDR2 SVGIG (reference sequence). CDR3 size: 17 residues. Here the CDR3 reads CAWTPGTGILAKNIQYF. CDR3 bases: TGTGCCTGGACGCCGGGGACAGGGATCCTAGCCAAAAACATTCAGTACTTC.

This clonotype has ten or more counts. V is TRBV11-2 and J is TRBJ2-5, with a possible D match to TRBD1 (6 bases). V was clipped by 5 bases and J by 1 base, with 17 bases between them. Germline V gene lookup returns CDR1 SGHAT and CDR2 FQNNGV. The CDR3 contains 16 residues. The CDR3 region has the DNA TGTGCCAGCAGCGACCCAACGAAGGACAGCCAAGAGACCCAGTACTTC. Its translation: CASSDPTKDSQETQYF.

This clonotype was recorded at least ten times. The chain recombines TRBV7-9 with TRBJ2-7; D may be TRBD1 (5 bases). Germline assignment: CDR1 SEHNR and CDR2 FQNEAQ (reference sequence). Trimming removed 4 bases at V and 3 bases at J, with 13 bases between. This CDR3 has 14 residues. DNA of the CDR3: TGTGCCAGCAGCTCCCGGACACGACTCTACGAGCAGTACTTC. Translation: CASSSRTRLYEQYF.

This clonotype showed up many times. CDR3 sequence: CASSRQGAVGNQPQHF. CDR3 DNA: TGTGCCAGCAGCAGACAGGGGGCAGTGGGCAATCAGCCCCAGCATTTT. This chain joins TRBV5-5 and TRBJ1-5; the match to TRBD1 covers 10 bases. The germline gives CDR1 SGHKS, CDR2 YYEKEE (reference sequence). The CDR3 is 16 amino acids. V trimming: 4 bases; J trimming: 2 bases; junction bases outside the gene matches: 6. The full variable domain, in which reference TRBV5-5 and TRBJ1-5 provide the parts outside the CDR3, is DAGVTQSPTHLIKTRGQQVTLRCSPISGHKSVSWYQQVLGQGPQFIFQYYEKEERGRGNFPDRFSARQFPNYSSELNVNALLLGDSALYLCASSRQGAVGNQPQHFGDGTRLSIL.

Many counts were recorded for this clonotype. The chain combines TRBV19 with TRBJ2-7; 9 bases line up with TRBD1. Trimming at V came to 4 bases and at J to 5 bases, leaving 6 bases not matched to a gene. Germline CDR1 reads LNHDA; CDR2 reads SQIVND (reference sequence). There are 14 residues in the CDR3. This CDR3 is CASSRGQGNDEQYF. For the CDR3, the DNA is TGTGCCAGTAGTAGGGGACAGGGAAACGACGAGCAGTACTTC.

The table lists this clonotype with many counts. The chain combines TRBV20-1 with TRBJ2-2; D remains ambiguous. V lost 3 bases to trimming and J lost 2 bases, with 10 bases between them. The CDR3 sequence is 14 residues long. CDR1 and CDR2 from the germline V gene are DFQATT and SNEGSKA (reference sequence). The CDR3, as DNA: TGCAGTGCTAGGGCATCAGGAAACACCGGGGAGCTGTTTTTT. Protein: CSARASGNTGELFF.

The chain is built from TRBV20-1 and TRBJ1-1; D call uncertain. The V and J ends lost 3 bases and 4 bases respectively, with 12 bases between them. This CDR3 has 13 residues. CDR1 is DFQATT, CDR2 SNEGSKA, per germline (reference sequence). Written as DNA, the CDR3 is TGCAGTGCTAGGGCGGTCTTAGGCACTGAAGCTTTCTTT. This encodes CSARAVLGTEAFF.

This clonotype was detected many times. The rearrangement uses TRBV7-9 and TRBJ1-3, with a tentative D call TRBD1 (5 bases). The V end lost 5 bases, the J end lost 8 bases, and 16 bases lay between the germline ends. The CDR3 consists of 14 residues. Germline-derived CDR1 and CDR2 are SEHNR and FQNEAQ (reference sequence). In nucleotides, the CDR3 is TGTGCCAGCAGCCTCAGTGGGGCGGCGGACACCATATATTTT. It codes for CASSLSGAADTIYF.

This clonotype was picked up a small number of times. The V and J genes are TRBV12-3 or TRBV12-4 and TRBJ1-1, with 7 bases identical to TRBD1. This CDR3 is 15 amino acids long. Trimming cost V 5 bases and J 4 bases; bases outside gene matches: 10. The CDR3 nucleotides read TGTGCCAGCAGTCCCAGGACAGGCCTCAGCACTGAAGCTTTCTTT. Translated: CASSPRTGLSTEAFF.

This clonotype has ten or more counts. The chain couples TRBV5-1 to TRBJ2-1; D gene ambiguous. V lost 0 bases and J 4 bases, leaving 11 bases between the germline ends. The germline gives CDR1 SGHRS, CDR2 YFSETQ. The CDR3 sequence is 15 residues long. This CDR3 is CASSLDGFQYNEQFF. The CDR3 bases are TGCGCCAGCAGCTTGGATGGGTTCCAGTACAATGAGCAGTTCTTC.

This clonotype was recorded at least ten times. CDR3 residues: CSAKGTGGGYGYTF. The CDR3 coding sequence is TGCAGTGCTAAGGGGACAGGGGGCGGGTATGGCTACACCTTC. The chain couples TRBV20-1 to TRBJ1-2; 12 nucleotides line up with TRBD1. Germline V CDR1 and CDR2: DFQATT, SNEGSKA (reference sequence). The trim removed 4 bases at V and 5 bases at J, leaving 5 bases unmatched. The CDR3 has 14 residues.

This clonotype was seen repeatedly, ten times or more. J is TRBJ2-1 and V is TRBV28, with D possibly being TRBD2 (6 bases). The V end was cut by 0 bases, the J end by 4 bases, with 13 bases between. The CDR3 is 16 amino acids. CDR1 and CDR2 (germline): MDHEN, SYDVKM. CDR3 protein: CASSLWPSGGYNEQFF. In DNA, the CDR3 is TGTGCCAGCAGTTTATGGCCCAGCGGAGGGTACAATGAGCAGTTCTTC.

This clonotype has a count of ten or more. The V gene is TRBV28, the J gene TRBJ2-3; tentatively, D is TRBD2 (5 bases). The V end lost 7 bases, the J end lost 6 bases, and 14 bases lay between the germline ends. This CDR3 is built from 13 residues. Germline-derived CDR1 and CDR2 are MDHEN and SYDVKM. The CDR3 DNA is TGTGCCAGCACTAAGGGAAGGGAGGATACGCAGTATTTT. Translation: CASTKGREDTQYF.

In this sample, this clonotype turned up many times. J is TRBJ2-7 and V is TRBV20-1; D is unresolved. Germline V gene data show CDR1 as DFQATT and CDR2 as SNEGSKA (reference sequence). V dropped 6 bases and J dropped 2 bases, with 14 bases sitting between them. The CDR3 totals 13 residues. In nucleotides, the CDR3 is TGCAGTGCCCAGTCGCCCCAGACCTACGAGCAGTACTTC. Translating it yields CSAQSPQTYEQYF.

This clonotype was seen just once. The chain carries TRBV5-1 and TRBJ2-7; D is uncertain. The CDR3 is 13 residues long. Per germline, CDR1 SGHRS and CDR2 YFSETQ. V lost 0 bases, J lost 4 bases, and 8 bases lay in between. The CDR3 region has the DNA TGCGCCAGCAGCTTGGGCCAGTGTTACGAGCAGTACTTC. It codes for CASSLGQCYEQYF. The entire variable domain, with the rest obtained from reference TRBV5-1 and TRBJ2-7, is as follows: KAGVTQTPRYLIKTRGQQVTLSCSPISGHRSVSWYQQTPGQGLQFLFEYFSETQRNKGNFPGRFSGRQFSNSRSEMNVSTLELGDSALYLCASSLGQCYEQYFGPGTRLTVT.

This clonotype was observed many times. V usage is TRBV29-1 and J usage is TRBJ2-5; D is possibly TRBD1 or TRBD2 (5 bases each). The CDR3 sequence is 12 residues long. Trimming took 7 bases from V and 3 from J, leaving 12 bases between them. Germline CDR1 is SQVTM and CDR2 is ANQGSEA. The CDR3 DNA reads TGCAGCGCCGTTGGGACGGAAGAGACCCAGTACTTC. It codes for CSAVGTEETQYF.

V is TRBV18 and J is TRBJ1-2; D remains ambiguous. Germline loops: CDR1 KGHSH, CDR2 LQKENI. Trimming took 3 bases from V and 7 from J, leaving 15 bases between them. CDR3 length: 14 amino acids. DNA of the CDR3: TGTGCCAGCTCACCTCCTCTGAAGGCTTTTGGCTACACCTTC. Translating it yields CASSPPLKAFGYTF. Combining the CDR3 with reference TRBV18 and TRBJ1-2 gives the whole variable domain NAGVMQNPRHLVRRRGQEARLRCSPMKGHSHVYWYRQLPEEGLKFMVYLQKENIIDESGMPKERFSAEFPKEGPSILRIQQVVRGDSAAYFCASSPPLKAFGYTFGSGTRLTVV.

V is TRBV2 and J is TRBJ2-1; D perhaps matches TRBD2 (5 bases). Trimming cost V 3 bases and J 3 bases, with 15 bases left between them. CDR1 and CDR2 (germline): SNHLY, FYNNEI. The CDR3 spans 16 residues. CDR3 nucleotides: TGTGCCAGCAGTGATGGCGGGCCAAAGGACTACAATGAGCAGTTCTTC. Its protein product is CASSDGGPKDYNEQFF. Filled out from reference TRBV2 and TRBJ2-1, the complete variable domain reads EPEVTQTPSHQVTQMGQEVILRCVPISNHLYFYWYRQILGQKVEFLVSFYNNEISEKSEIFDDQFSVERPDGSNFTLKIRSTKLEDSAMYFCASSDGGPKDYNEQFFGPGTRLTVL.

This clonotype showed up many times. The CDR3 region is CASSKARVPYEQYF. In nucleotides, the CDR3 is TGTGCCAGCAGCAAAGCCAGGGTCCCCTACGAGCAGTACTTC. This chain joins TRBV3-1 and TRBJ2-7, with D possibly being TRBD1 (5 bases). CDR3 size: 14 residues. V was trimmed by 5 bases and J by 2 bases, leaving 13 bases between them. Germline CDR1 LGHDT, CDR2 YNNKEL (reference sequence).

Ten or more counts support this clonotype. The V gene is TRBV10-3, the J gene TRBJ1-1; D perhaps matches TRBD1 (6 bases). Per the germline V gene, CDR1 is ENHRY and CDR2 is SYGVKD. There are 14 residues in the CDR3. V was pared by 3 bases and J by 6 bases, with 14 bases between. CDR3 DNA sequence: TGTGCCATCAGTGACCCCAGGGGCATCGCTGAAGCTTTCTTT. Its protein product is CAISDPRGIAEAFF.

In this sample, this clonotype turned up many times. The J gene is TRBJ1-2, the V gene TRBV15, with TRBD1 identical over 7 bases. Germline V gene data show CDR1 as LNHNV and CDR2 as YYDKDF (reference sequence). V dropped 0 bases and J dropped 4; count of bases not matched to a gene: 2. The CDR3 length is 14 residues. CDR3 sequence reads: CATSREGGTYGYTF. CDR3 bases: TGTGCCACCAGCAGAGAAGGGGGCACCTATGGCTACACCTTC.

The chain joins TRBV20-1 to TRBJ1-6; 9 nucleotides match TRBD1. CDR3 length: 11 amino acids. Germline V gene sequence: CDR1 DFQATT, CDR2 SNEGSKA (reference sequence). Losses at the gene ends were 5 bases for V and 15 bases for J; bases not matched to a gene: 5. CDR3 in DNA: TGCAGTGCTGCACACAGGGGGCTCCTCCACTTT. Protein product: CSAAHRGLLHF.

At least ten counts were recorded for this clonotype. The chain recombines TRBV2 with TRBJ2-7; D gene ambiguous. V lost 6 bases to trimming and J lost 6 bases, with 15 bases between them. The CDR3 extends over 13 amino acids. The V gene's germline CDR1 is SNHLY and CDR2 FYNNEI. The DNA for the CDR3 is TGTGCCAGCAGCCTAGGACCTACCGGCGAGCAGTACTTC. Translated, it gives CASSLGPTGEQYF.

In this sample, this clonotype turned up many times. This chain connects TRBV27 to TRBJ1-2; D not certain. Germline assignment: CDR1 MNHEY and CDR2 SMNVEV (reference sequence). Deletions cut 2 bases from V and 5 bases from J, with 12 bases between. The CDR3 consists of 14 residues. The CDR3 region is CASSLSSSAYGYTF. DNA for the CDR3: TGTGCCAGCAGTTTAAGCTCCAGCGCGTATGGCTACACCTTC.

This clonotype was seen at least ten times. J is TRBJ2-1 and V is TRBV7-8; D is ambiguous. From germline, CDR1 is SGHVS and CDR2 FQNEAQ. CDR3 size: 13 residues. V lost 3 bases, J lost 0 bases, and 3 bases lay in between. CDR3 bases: TGTGCCAGCAGCTTCCACTCCTACAATGAGCAGTTCTTC. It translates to CASSFHSYNEQFF.

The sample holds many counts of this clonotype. This chain's CDR3 is CASSLEGLGEAFF. For the CDR3, the DNA is TGCGCCAGCAGCTTGGAGGGCCTGGGTGAAGCTTTCTTT. The rearrangement uses TRBV5-1 and TRBJ1-1, with D unresolved. The CDR3 spans 13 residues. Trimming shortened V by 0 bases and J by 7 bases, and 10 bases separated the two germline ends. CDR1 is SGHRS and CDR2 is YFSETQ in the germline V gene.